This T cell receptor (beta chain) derives from a study of blood T cell repertoires in COVID-19. For the study at large: Samples came from the United States, Italy and Spain, spanning acute and convalescent COVID-19. T cells, B-cell-depleted T cells, or PBMCs supplied cDNA or gDNA.

Per the original data handling: Quantification of nucleated cells was approximated via reference gene primer amplification. Assay: immunoSEQ multiplex PCR; the TCRdb copy retains only in-frame clones and omits some. The DNA was the basis for D and trimming; V, J and clone size are from that table. This table has about 98,000 clones, around 82% appearing once. The specimen sequenced was peripheral blood. The TCR was taken from a man between 65 and 85 years old with active or convalescent COVID-19.

The CDR3 loop reads CASSFVGGETQYF. The CDR3 nucleotides read TGTGCCAGCAGCTTCGTCGGGGGGGAGACCCAGTACTTC. This chain uses TRBV13 with TRBJ2-5; the match to TRBD2 covers 7 bases. Germline CDR1 and CDR2: PRHDT and FYEKMQ (reference sequence). Trimming cost V 3 bases and J 5 bases; bases outside gene matches: 3. CDR3 size: 13 residues.